This paragraph covers one T cell receptor beta chain sequence. Its antigen is not known. Ipilimumab, 1 mg/kg, started 14 to 28 days after autologous transplant. Patients received nivolumab 3 mg/kg at weeks 1, 4, 7, 10, then fortnightly to week 26. These data come from a study of ipilimumab plus nivolumab after autologous stem cell transplantation. About the study: The myeloma cohort included high-risk transplant-naive patients and patients relapsing within 3 years of a first autologous transplant.

V was trimmed by 2 bases and J by 3 bases, leaving 8 bases between them. The CDR3 has 13 amino acids. Germline V gene data show CDR1 as SNHLY and CDR2 as FYNNEI. This table comes from immunoSEQ multiplex PCR, and its TCRdb copy is limited to in-frame clones, with some not included. The repertoire holds some 45,000 clones, with 70% to 90% as singletons. Whole-study results and caveats: The authors say TCR, Treg and microbiome findings warrant further study.

This clonotype was sampled from a male donor with multiple myeloma. V is TRBV2 and J is TRBJ2-7; D remains unclear. This specimen consisted of PBMCs, obtained in a trial of ipilimumab plus nivolumab as post-transplant consolidation. The CDR3 DNA reads as TGTGCCAGCAGTGAATTGGGTTACTACGAGCAGTACTTC. This translates into CASSELGYYEQYF.